The next 2 T cell receptor beta chains were all read from a single sample in a study of blood T cell repertoires in COVID-19 (dated by TCRdb to the early 2020s). The library was obtained by the immunoSEQ multiplex PCR assay. The table comes from immuneACCESS by way of TCRdb, which keeps in-frame sequences with V and J called. Part of the clones is missing from these tables; in studies checked, under half for an unresolved V gene and the rest for unknown reasons. This sample has 200,000 to 250,000 clones in its table, and roughly 80% of those were observed once. Around 5.8% of the sample belongs to the ten largest clones. The sequenced sample consisted of peripheral blood. These receptors all come from a woman in her seventies with acute or convalescent COVID-19.

This clone was recorded many times. V is TRBV6-5 and J is TRBJ2-7, with D possibly TRBD2 on 6 matching bases. V lost 6 bases and J lost 6, with 15 bases in between. Germline-derived CDR1 and CDR2 are MNHEY and SVGAGI. The CDR3 spans 13 residues. The CDR3: CASSPWEAGEQYF. CDR3 sequence (DNA): TGTGCCAGCAGCCCCTGGGAGGCGGGCGAGCAGTACTTC.

This clone turned up a few times. The V gene is TRBV6-5, the J gene TRBJ2-7, with D unresolved. Germline-derived CDR1 and CDR2 are MNHEY and SVGAGI. CDR3 size: 12 residues. V lost 5 bases and J lost 1, with 6 bases in between. DNA for the CDR3: TGTGCCAGCAGTCTGACTTCCTACGAGCAGTACTTC. Translation gives CASSLTSYEQYF.